The 15 T cell receptor beta chains listed next were all sequenced from one sample in a study of Graves' ophthalmopathy and Graves' hyperthyroidism. RNA transcripts served as template for amplifying TCR beta CDR3 sequences. Second-round multiplex PCR came after first-round RT-PCR with HTBI primers. TCRdb itself ran the multiplex PCR reads through MiXCR, one entry per CDR3 protein. This sample carries around 600,000 distinct CDR3 sequences, roughly 41% of them seen once, and the ten largest clones take around 3%. Sequencing was done on a sample of peripheral blood. These receptors all stem from an adult man with Graves' ophthalmopathy.

This clonotype was detected ten times or more. The chain employs TRBV20-1 and TRBJ1-1, with D perhaps matching TRBD1 (5 bases). CDR1 is DFQATT and CDR2 is SNEGSKA in the germline V gene (reference sequence). The CDR3 has 13 amino acids. Deletions cut 8 bases from V and 4 bases from J, with 17 bases between. The CDR3 is CSPNWSRVTEAFF. CDR3 bases: TGCAGTCCAAACTGGAGCAGGGTCACTGAAGCTTTCTTT.

Concerning this clonotype itself: A much bigger clone sits one base away, suggesting this may be a read error. The gene calls are TRBV12-3 or TRBV12-4 and TRBJ1-2, with D possibly matching TRBD1 (5 bases). This CDR3 region has 14 residues. The CDR3 DNA reads as TGTGCCGGCAGTAGGGGACCGTTGATCTATGGCTACACCTTC. Amino acid sequence: CAGSRGPLIYGYTF.

This clonotype was seen ten or more times. V usage is TRBV12-3 or TRBV12-4 and J usage is TRBJ1-2; TRBD1 aligns across 11 bases. There are 13 residues in the CDR3. J gave up 7 bases and V 6 bases, and 4 bases lay outside the gene matches. The CDR3 coding sequence is TGTGCCAGCAGCTCCGGGACAGGGGGTGGCTACACCTTC. Protein product: CASSSGTGGGYTF.

The chain uses TRBV2 and TRBJ1-5; no clear D. The CDR3 is made up of 14 amino acids. From germline, CDR1 is SNHLY and CDR2 FYNNEI. The V end lost 6 bases, the J end lost 4 bases, and 13 bases lay between the germline ends. CDR3 in amino acids: CASSLDSVNQPQHF. The CDR3 nucleotides read TGTGCCAGCAGCCTAGATTCGGTAAATCAGCCCCAGCATTTT.

Many counts were recorded for this clonotype. The J gene is TRBJ1-2, the V gene TRBV20-1; maybe TRBD1 (6 bases). The CDR3 runs to 13 residues. The germline gives CDR1 DFQATT, CDR2 SNEGSKA (reference sequence). Trimming left V 5 bases short and J 2 bases short, with 12 bases between. CDR3 sequence: CSAFTQGNYGYTF. The DNA for the CDR3 is TGCAGTGCTTTCACGCAGGGGAACTATGGCTACACCTTC.

This clonotype was observed many times. The chain uses TRBV25-1 and TRBJ1-2; TRBD1 agrees at 7 bases. V shed 2 bases and J 4 bases; nucleotides not matched to a gene: 7. The germline CDR1 and CDR2 sequences are MGHDK and SYGVNS. This CDR3 is 15 amino acids long. CDR3 in DNA: TGTGCCAGCAGTGAAGCTAACAGGGGCGCCTATGGCTACACCTTC. It codes for CASSEANRGAYGYTF.

This clonotype was counted only a few times. This rearrangement joins TRBV6-6 to TRBJ2-7; 7 positions agree with TRBD1. CDR3 length equals 17 residues. Germline-derived CDR1 and CDR2 are MNHNY and SVGAGI (reference sequence). The V and J ends lost 1 base and 0 bases, in that order; junction bases with no gene match: 9. CDR3 nucleotide sequence: TGTGCCAGCAGTTACTTGCCAGACAGGGAAACCTCCTACGAGCAGTACTTC. Encoded protein: CASSYLPDRETSYEQYF.

This clonotype came up once. This chain links TRBV7-2 with TRBJ1-2; D is ambiguous. This CDR3 comprises 16 residues. In germline, CDR1 is SGHTA, CDR2 FQGNSA. The V end lost 5 bases, the J end lost 4 bases, and 20 bases lay between the germline ends. In DNA form, the CDR3 reads TGTGCCAGCAGCCAAGATGGAGCGGGCAGGCTCTATGGCTACACCTTC. Encoded protein: CASSQDGAGRLYGYTF.

The genes are TRBV20-1 and TRBJ1-2; 10 nucleotides align to TRBD1. V lost 6 bases and J lost 4; bases outside the gene matches: 5. The CDR3 has 13 amino acids. Germline CDR1 and CDR2: DFQATT and SNEGSKA (reference sequence). The CDR3 DNA reads as TGCAGTGCCGGGACAGGGGCGCGCTATGGCTACACCTTC. Amino acid sequence: CSAGTGARYGYTF.

This clonotype was seen ten or more times. V and J are TRBV29-1 and TRBJ1-1; D not certain. This CDR3 contains 13 residues. V shed 4 bases and J shed 1 base, with 10 bases lying between them. Germline lookup yields CDR1 SQVTM and CDR2 ANQGSEA. For the CDR3, the DNA is TGCAGCGTTGGCCACATTGAGAACACTGAAGCTTTCTTT. Translating it yields CSVGHIENTEAFF.

This clonotype appeared many times. The chain combines TRBV24-1 with TRBJ2-5; TRBD2 is a possible D gene (5 bases). Trimming pared 4 bases from V and 7 bases from J, leaving 9 bases between. The V gene's germline CDR1 is KGHDR and CDR2 SFDVKD. This CDR3 spans 12 amino acids. As DNA, the CDR3 is TGTGCCACCAGTGAGCGGGTATGGACCCAGTACTTC. This encodes CATSERVWTQYF.

Regarding this clonotype: At one end the junction does not follow the germline gene, possibly because of a read error. The chain employs TRBV24-1 and TRBJ1-6; D call uncertain. The germline CDR1 and CDR2 sequences are KGHDR and SFDVKD. This CDR3 spans 16 amino acids. As DNA, the CDR3 is TGTCCTGAACTGCTGGCACAGAAGTACATGGCTGAGTCCTCCAGCTTT. It encodes CPELLAQKYMAESSSF.

The chain combines TRBV11-2 with TRBJ1-5, with D hard to call. The length of the CDR3 is 13 residues. Trimming cost V 5 bases and J 11 bases, with 16 bases left between them. In germline, CDR1 is SGHAT, CDR2 FQNNGV. The CDR3 is CASSLWTSGTQHF. The DNA for the CDR3 is TGTGCCAGCAGCCTCTGGACTAGCGGGACCCAGCATTTT. Based on the CDR3 plus reference TRBV11-2 and TRBJ1-5, the full variable domain is EAGVAQSPRYKIIEKRQSVAFWCNPISGHATLYWYQQILGQGPKLLIQFQNNGVVDDSQLPKDRFSAERLKGVDSTLKIQPAKLEDSAVYLCASSLWTSGTQHFGDGTRLSIL.

At least ten counts were recorded for this clonotype. The V gene is TRBV15, the J gene TRBJ1-1; D is unresolved. The V gene lost 0 bases and the J gene lost 1 base, with 3 bases spanning the gap. The CDR3 is 13 residues long. Germline V CDR1 and CDR2: LNHNV, YYDKDF (reference sequence). Here the CDR3 DNA reads TGTGCCACCAGCAGAGAAAAGAACACTGAAGCTTTCTTT. Protein sequence: CATSREKNTEAFF.

Concerning this clonotype: No DNA is shown, since the ends of the CDR3 on it are uncertain; the CDR3 is the one TCRdb lists. The chain employs TRBV9 and TRBJ2-2; the table gives TRBD1 as D, unverified against the DNA. The CDR3 extends over 15 residues, inclusive of both ends. Germline-derived CDR1 and CDR2 are SGDLS and YYNGEE. CDR3 in amino acids: CASSVAGGTGNEQFF.